This is a list of T cell receptor beta chains from one sample in a study of cytomegalovirus exposure and HLA in healthy donors. TCRdb keeps only in-frame clones here, not all; method: immunoSEQ multiplex PCR. The sample shows approximately 280,000 clones, roughly 90% of them seen only once. The specimen was PBMCs. These receptors originate from a woman under 30 in good health and CMV-seronegative. CDR3s include the opening cysteine and the closing phenylalanine or tryptophan. A D gene is named only where the DNA matches it firmly. Clone size is given for some rows only: seen once, a few or many times, or a class if the clone is expanded.

abundance,v_gene,d_gene,j_gene,CDR3aa,CDR3nt
.,TRBV29-1,.,TRBJ1-3,CAGQPYSGNTIYF,TGTGCAGGGCAACCATACTCTGGAAACACCATATATTTT
once,TRBV7-3,TRBD2,TRBJ2-1,CASSPRGGFTYNEQFF,TGTGCCAGCAGCCCCCGGGGGGGGTTCACCTACAATGAGCAGTTCTTC
.,TRBV5-1,.,TRBJ2-7,CASSLIGGYEQYF,TGCGCCAGCAGCTTGATTGGAGGATACGAGCAGTACTTC
once,TRBV5-1,TRBD1,TRBJ1-2,CASSTVSTGVYGYTF,TGCGCCAGCAGCACCGTCTCGACAGGGGTCTATGGCTACACCTTC
once,TRBV11-2,.,TRBJ1-1,CASSFLQEGAFF,TGTGCCAGCAGCTTTTTACAGGAAGGGGCTTTCTTT
.,TRBV5-1,TRBD1,TRBJ1-1,CASRVPGQGYTEAFF,TGCGCCAGCAGGGTACCGGGACAGGGGTACACTGAAGCTTTCTTT
.,TRBV27,.,TRBJ2-7,CASTPRAGMNEQYF,TGTGCCAGCACCCCCCGGGCCGGGATGAACGAGCAGTACTTC
.,TRBV27,TRBD2,TRBJ2-7,CASRASGGSYEQYF,TGTGCCAGCAGGGCTAGCGGGGGCTCCTACGAGCAGTACTTC
.,TRBV6-5,.,TRBJ1-4,CASSLYPATNEKLFF,TGTGCCAGCAGCCTCTATCCTGCAACTAATGAAAAACTGTTTTTT
.,TRBV27,TRBD1,TRBJ2-7,CASSRSTGGIQGYEQYF,TGTGCCAGCAGTCGATCGACAGGGGGCATTCAGGGCTACGAGCAGTACTTC
once,TRBV6-5,.,TRBJ1-3,CASRLDSHSGNTIYF,TGTGCCAGCCGTTTGGACAGTCACTCTGGAAACACCATATATTTT
.,TRBV30,TRBD2,TRBJ2-1,CAPPGLAGINEQFF,TGTGCCCCCCCCGGACTAGCGGGGATCAATGAGCAGTTCTTC
.,TRBV6-6,.,TRBJ2-3,CASSSGQRSSTDTQYF,TGTGCCAGCAGTTCTGGACAGAGATCTAGCACAGATACGCAGTATTTT
.,TRBV10-1,TRBD2,TRBJ2-5,CASSESSGGKETQYF,TGCGCCAGCAGTGAGTCTAGCGGGGGGAAAGAGACCCAGTACTTC
.,TRBV7-9,TRBD1,TRBJ1-6,CASSSGQGYNSPLHF,TGTGCCAGCAGCTCTGGACAGGGTTATAATTCACCCCTCCACTTT
.,TRBV10-3,TRBD1,TRBJ2-3,CAITGQGTDTQYF,TGTGCCATCACCGGACAGGGAACAGATACGCAGTATTTT
.,TRBV5-1,.,TRBJ1-1,CASSLAVGQPNTEAFF,TGCGCCAGCAGCTTGGCGGTGGGACAACCGAACACTGAAGCTTTCTTT
.,TRBV19,.,TRBJ1-6,CASRSLGVSYNSPLHF,TGTGCCAGTAGGTCGCTAGGAGTATCCTATAATTCACCCCTCCACTTT
few,TRBV2,.,TRBJ1-3,CASQQGGNTIYF,TGTGCCAGCCAACAGGGAGGAAACACCATATATTTT
.,TRBV5-1,.,TRBJ1-6,CASSRETGSGSPLHF,TGCGCCAGCAGTAGGGAAACTGGGTCGGGATCACCCCTCCACTTT
.,TRBV29-1,.,TRBJ1-1,CSAERPLGQMNTEAFF,TGCAGCGCCGAACGCCCTTTAGGACAGATGAACACTGAAGCTTTCTTT
.,TRBV19,.,TRBJ1-6,CASNAGGADNSPLHF,TGTGCCAGTAATGCAGGAGGCGCAGATAATTCACCCCTCCACTTT
.,TRBV18,.,TRBJ1-1,CASTYGELDTEAFF,TGTGCCAGCACTTACGGGGAGCTGGACACTGAAGCTTTCTTT
once,TRBV7-6,TRBD2,TRBJ2-5,CASSRTSGGQETQYF,TGTGCCAGCAGCCGGACTAGCGGGGGTCAAGAGACCCAGTACTTC
.,TRBV5-1,TRBD1,TRBJ1-4,CASSLGGTKKGAGEKLFF,TGCGCCAGCAGCTTGGGGGGGACGAAAAAGGGGGCCGGTGAAAAACTGTTTTTT
once,TRBV27,TRBD2,TRBJ2-1,CASSLGLVNEQFF,TGTGCCAGCAGTTTGGGACTAGTAAATGAGCAGTTCTTC
.,TRBV28,TRBD1,TRBJ1-4,CASTAPGGKLFF,TGTGCCAGCACCGCCCCAGGGGGAAAACTGTTTTTT
.,TRBV10-3,TRBD1,TRBJ1-4,CAISEPGQGNEKLFF,TGTGCCATCAGTGAGCCGGGACAGGGAAATGAAAAACTGTTTTTT
.,TRBV11-2,.,TRBJ2-3,CASSFNSRTDTQYF,TGTGCCAGCAGCTTCAACAGCCGCACAGATACGCAGTATTTT
once,TRBV10-2,.,TRBJ2-2,CASRETGSNTGELFF,TGCGCCAGCCGTGAAACAGGGTCGAACACCGGGGAGCTGTTTTTT
few,TRBV7-9,.,TRBJ2-7,CSSTTVGGPSDEQYF,TGTTCCAGCACCACCGTGGGGGGGCCGTCCGACGAGCAGTACTTC